This passage covers 23 T cell receptor beta chains from one sample sequenced in a study of PD-1 blockade in classical Hodgkin lymphoma. Some clones are missing from TCRdb's copy, which holds only in-frame ones; the method was immunoSEQ multiplex PCR. The profile shows some 8,900 clones, about 82% of them singletons. The time point here: cycle 4 day 1 (C4D1), after more than 5 weeks of nivolumab. All patients relapsed after autologous stem cell transplantation, and brentuximab vedotin exposure varied. The sample consisted of peripheral blood mononuclear cells (PBMCs), taken before the fourth cycle of nivolumab. Source of these receptors: a human donor with classical Hodgkin lymphoma.

Concerning this clone itself: At one of its ends the junction is not consistent with the germline gene, which may arise from a read error. The chain carries TRBV7-7 and TRBJ1-3, with unresolved D. Germline CDR1 reads SSHAT; CDR2 reads FNYEAQ (reference sequence). The CDR3 runs to 14 residues. CDR3 bases: TGTGCTAGCAGCGCAGCGCTCTCTGGAAACACCATATATTTT. This encodes CASSAALSGNTIYF.

To note about this clone: A junction boundary mismatches the germline segment, possibly from a read error. J is TRBJ2-3 and V is TRBV7-7, with D perhaps TRBD1 (6 bases). In germline, CDR1 is SSHAT, CDR2 FNYEAQ (reference sequence). The CDR3 consists of 13 residues. For the CDR3, the DNA is TGTGCTAGCAGCTTAAACAGGGTGGATACGCAGTATTTT. Protein sequence: CASSLNRVDTQYF. Together with reference TRBV7-7 and TRBJ2-3, the CDR3 gives the full variable domain: GAGVSQSPRYKVTKRGQDVTLRCDPISSHATLYWYQQALGQGPEFLTYFNYEAQPDKSGLPSDRFSAERPEGSISTLTIQRTEQRDSAMYRCASSLNRVDTQYFGPGTRLTVL.

The chain uses TRBV5-1 and TRBJ1-3; D is uncertain. The CDR3 totals 16 residues. The germline V gene encodes CDR1 SGHRS and CDR2 YFSETQ. Trimming left V 3 bases short and J 0 bases short, with 13 bases between. The CDR3 spells CASSSGRRSSGNTIYF. The CDR3 DNA reads as TGCGCCAGCAGCTCAGGAAGACGGTCCTCTGGAAACACCATATATTTT.

The table lists this clone with a count of one. The chain uses TRBV6-5 and TRBJ2-7; D might be TRBD2 (5 bases). Germline loops: CDR1 MNHEY, CDR2 SVGAGI. Trimming removed 2 bases from V and 4 bases from J, with 9 bases in between. This CDR3 is 13 amino acids long. CDR3 sequence: CASSYSLAYEQYF. As DNA, the CDR3 is TGTGCCAGCAGTTACAGCCTAGCTTACGAGCAGTACTTC.

V usage is TRBV6-1 and J usage is TRBJ1-5; tentative D call: TRBD1 (5 bases). Germline V gene sequence: CDR1 MNHNS, CDR2 SASEGT. V lost 4 bases, J lost 0 bases, and 13 bases lay in between. This CDR3 contains 16 residues. Written as DNA, the CDR3 is TGTGCCAGCAGTGTCCTCAGGGCAGTTAGCAATCAGCCCCAGCATTTT. It is translated as CASSVLRAVSNQPQHF.

In its sample, this clone was seen once. The chain joins TRBV5-6 to TRBJ2-1; the match to TRBD2 covers 8 bases. V shed 2 bases and J 4 bases; nucleotides not matched to a gene: 5. This CDR3 has 15 amino acids. CDR1 is SGHDT, CDR2 YYEEEE, per germline. The CDR3 loop reads CASSFSAGGYNEQFF. Written as DNA, the CDR3 is TGTGCCAGCAGCTTTAGTGCGGGAGGATACAATGAGCAGTTCTTC.

The chain uses TRBV6-1 and TRBJ2-7; D perhaps matches TRBD2 (6 bases). V dropped 5 bases and J dropped 4 bases, with 12 bases sitting between them. Germline V gives CDR1 MNHNS, CDR2 SASEGT. This CDR3 is built from 13 residues. CDR3 nucleotides: TGTGCCAGCAGTCCACGGAGGGCTTACGAGCAGTACTTC. It yields the protein CASSPRRAYEQYF.

The rearrangement uses TRBV7-6 and TRBJ2-1, with D tentatively TRBD1 (5 bases). Germline values: CDR1 SGHVS, CDR2 FNYEAQ. The CDR3 has 13 amino acids. The V gene lost 5 bases and the J gene lost 6 bases, with 11 bases spanning the gap. DNA of the CDR3: TGTGCCAGCAGCCAGGGTCACCTCAATGAGCAGTTCTTC. It is translated as CASSQGHLNEQFF.

The V call is TRBV4-1, the J call TRBJ1-4, with D maybe TRBD1 (6 bases). This CDR3 has 16 residues. Germline V gene sequence: CDR1 MGHRA, CDR2 YSYEKL. The germline V and J ends were trimmed by 2 bases and 4 bases, with 14 bases remaining between them. CDR3: CASSQTRTEHNEKLFF. Written as DNA, the CDR3 is TGCGCCAGCAGCCAAACAAGGACAGAGCATAATGAAAAACTGTTTTTT.

The chain recombines TRBV7-8 with TRBJ1-2; D remains unclear. The CDR3 runs 14 residues. The germline V gene has CDR1 SGHVS and CDR2 FQNEAQ. V lost 6 bases and J 4 bases, leaving 15 bases between the germline ends. The CDR3 nucleotides are TGTGCCAGCAGGGGCGTTGCGGATCGCTATGGCTACACCTTC. Translated, it gives CASRGVADRYGYTF.

The chain recombines TRBV5-1 with TRBJ2-7; 8 bases are shared with TRBD1. Germline V gives CDR1 SGHRS, CDR2 YFSETQ. V was pared by 4 bases and J by 2 bases, with 2 bases of the junction left unmatched. The CDR3 has 13 residues. The CDR3 DNA reads TGCGCCAGCAGCAAACAGGGGGCCTACGAGCAGTACTTC. Translating it yields CASSKQGAYEQYF.

This clone came up once. The chain has TRBV28 and TRBJ2-7; D possibly uses TRBD1 or TRBD2 (5 bases each). The CDR3 extends over 16 amino acids. V dropped 1 base and J dropped 4 bases, with 17 bases sitting between them. Germline CDR1 reads MDHEN; CDR2 reads SYDVKM. The CDR3 sequence is CASSLYRGEGSYEQYF. The CDR3 coding sequence is TGTGCCAGCAGTTTATATAGGGGAGAGGGGTCTTACGAGCAGTACTTC.

This clone was picked up one time. The chain employs TRBV6-5 and TRBJ2-7; D call uncertain. The V and J ends lost 4 bases and 8 bases respectively, with 21 bases between them. In germline, CDR1 is MNHEY, CDR2 SVGAGI. The CDR3 length is 15 residues. CDR3 protein: CASSSTSLDSLKQYF. The CDR3 region has the DNA TGTGCCAGCAGTTCCACGTCGCTTGATTCTCTCAAGCAGTACTTC.

CDR3 protein: CASSIPSGGSTDTQYF. CDR3 nucleotides: TGTGCCAGCAGCATCCCTAGCGGGGGAAGCACAGATACGCAGTATTTT. This sequence joins TRBV7-3 and TRBJ2-3; 10 bases match TRBD2. V was clipped by 5 bases and J by 0 bases; unmatched bases: 5. This CDR3 spans 16 amino acids. Germline V gene data show CDR1 as SGHTA and CDR2 as FQGTGA.

The rearrangement links TRBV7-2 to TRBJ2-3, with D possibly called TRBD1 or TRBD2 (6 bases each). The germline V gene has CDR1 SGHTA and CDR2 FQGNSA. Trimming removed 5 bases from V and 6 bases from J, with 9 bases in between. CDR3 size: 12 residues. CDR3 protein: CASSRRGDTQYF. Written as DNA, the CDR3 is TGTGCCAGCAGCCGGAGGGGGGATACGCAGTATTTT.

The J gene is TRBJ1-2, the V gene TRBV13; no clear D. V gave up 3 bases and J gave up 2 bases, with 16 bases separating them. CDR1 is PRHDT and CDR2 is FYEKMQ in the germline V gene (reference sequence). This CDR3 region has 16 residues. The DNA of the CDR3 is TGTGCCAGCAGCTTTACGGGTAATGGAGTCAACTATGGCTACACCTTC. It encodes CASSFTGNGVNYGYTF.

V and J are TRBV4-1 and TRBJ2-1; D unresolved. The CDR3 totals 16 residues. Trimming left V 2 bases short and J 0 bases short, with 11 bases between. Germline V gene data show CDR1 as MGHRA and CDR2 as YSYEKL. The CDR3 spells CASSQHEQSSYNEQFF. The CDR3, as DNA: TGCGCCAGCAGCCAACACGAACAAAGCTCCTACAATGAGCAGTTCTTC.

The gene calls are TRBV27 and TRBJ2-7, with 7 nucleotides matching TRBD2. Looked up from germline, CDR1 is MNHEY and CDR2 is SMNVEV (reference sequence). The CDR3 is 13 residues long. Trimming took 3 bases from V and 3 from J; bases not matched to a gene: 2. CDR3 residues: CASSFERGYEQYF. The CDR3 bases are TGTGCCAGCAGTTTCGAGCGGGGCTACGAGCAGTACTTC.

The chain links TRBV11-3 to TRBJ2-1, with 15 bases lining up with TRBD2. V gave up 5 bases and J gave up 9 bases; unmatched junction bases: 5. Germline values: CDR1 SGHNT, CDR2 YENEEA. This CDR3 contains 15 residues. CDR3 coding DNA: TGTGCCAGCAGCCGGGGACTAGCGGGGGGAGGTGAGCAGTTCTTC. Residues: CASSRGLAGGGEQFF.

The J gene is TRBJ1-6, the V gene TRBV28; the D is unclear. Germline-derived CDR1 and CDR2 are MDHEN and SYDVKM. The CDR3 has 15 residues. The V end was cut by 7 bases, the J end by 6 bases, with 16 bases between. CDR3 DNA: TGTGCCAGCAATCCAAGGAGGGTCCTTAATTCACCCCTCCACTTT. As protein: CASNPRRVLNSPLHF.

This clone has just one count. One end of the junction does not line up with germline, which may come from a read error. J is TRBJ2-5 and V is TRBV7-7; the D gene is possibly TRBD2 (5 bases). There are 13 residues in the CDR3. Germline loops: CDR1 SSHAT, CDR2 FNYEAQ (reference sequence). This CDR3 reads CASSLAWEETQYF. In DNA form, the CDR3 reads TGTGCTAGCAGCTTAGCGTGGGAAGAGACCCAGTACTTC.

The chain recombines TRBV27 with TRBJ2-1; perhaps TRBD2 as D (5 bases). Germline CDR1 MNHEY, CDR2 SMNVEV (reference sequence). Trimming removed 8 bases from V and 0 bases from J, with 14 bases in between. CDR3 length equals 15 residues. DNA for the CDR3: TGTGCCAGCGCAATCTTAGCGAGCTCCTACAATGAGCAGTTCTTC. It translates to CASAILASSYNEQFF.

This clone was seen more than once but under ten times. The V call is TRBV27, the J call TRBJ2-2, with unresolved D. The V end lost 2 bases, the J end lost 4 bases, and 11 bases lay between the germline ends. Germline CDR1 MNHEY, CDR2 SMNVEV (reference sequence). This CDR3 has 15 amino acids. The CDR3 nucleotides read TGTGCCAGCAGTTTAAATCAGGCGATCACCGGGGAGCTGTTTTTT. Protein: CASSLNQAITGELFF.